Each of the 14 T cell receptor beta chains below was sequenced from the same sample in a study of technical replicates of blood from a few donors. TCRdb keeps only in-frame clones here, not all; method: immunoSEQ multiplex PCR. Counted here are under 90,000 clones, around 94% occurring once; the ten biggest clones make up under 0.3%. Sequencing input: T cells isolated from PBMCs. The receptors stem from a human donor in good health.

V and J are TRBV11-1 and TRBJ2-1; tentatively, D is TRBD2 (6 bases). Trimming removed 6 bases from V and 5 bases from J, with 14 bases in between. This CDR3 has 14 residues. Germline V CDR1 and CDR2: SGHAT, FQDESV (reference sequence). In DNA, the CDR3 is TGTGCCAGCAGGGGGGGAAAACAGCACAATGAGCAGTTCTTC. Residues: CASRGGKQHNEQFF.

The chain recombines TRBV7-9 with TRBJ1-1; 10 nucleotides agree with TRBD1. The CDR3 covers 14 residues. V lost 6 bases, J lost 0 bases, and 1 base stayed unmatched. Germline CDR1 is SEHNR and CDR2 is FQNEAQ (reference sequence). The CDR3: CASRGQGMNTEAFF. The CDR3 DNA reads TGTGCCAGCAGGGGACAGGGGATGAACACTGAAGCTTTCTTT.

The chain uses TRBV28 and TRBJ1-1; D gene uncertain. Germline V lookup: CDR1 MDHEN, CDR2 SYDVKM. V lost 7 bases and J 7 bases, leaving 10 bases between the germline ends. The CDR3 has 11 residues. The CDR3 reads CASIGGYEAFF. CDR3 nucleotides: TGTGCCAGCATTGGCGGATATGAAGCTTTCTTT. The variable domain in full, completed from reference TRBV28 and TRBJ1-1, reads DVKVTQSSRYLVKRTGEKVFLECVQDMDHENMFWYRQDPGLGLRLIYFSYDVKMKEKGDIPEGYSVSREKKERFSLILESASTNQTSMYLCASIGGYEAFFGQGTRLTVV.

The chain carries TRBV4-1 and TRBJ1-1, with D perhaps matching TRBD1 (6 bases). The CDR3 contains 19 residues. Germline V lookup: CDR1 MGHRA, CDR2 YSYEKL. The V gene lost 1 base and the J gene lost 1 base, with 22 bases spanning the gap. Here the CDR3 reads CASSQALLTTGTRNTEAFF. The CDR3 DNA reads as TGCGCCAGCAGCCAAGCTCTCCTAACAACGGGGACAAGGAACACTGAAGCTTTCTTT.

The V call is TRBV6-1, the J call TRBJ2-5; D might be TRBD1 (6 bases). Trimming shortened V by 7 bases and J by 1 base, and 10 bases separated the two germline ends. CDR1 and CDR2 (germline): MNHNS, SASEGT. The CDR3 consists of 13 residues. CDR3 DNA: TGTGCCAGCATCACAGGGATCCAAGAGACCCAGTACTTC. It specifies CASITGIQETQYF.

J is TRBJ1-1 and V is TRBV19, with 9 bases lining up with TRBD1. This CDR3 contains 14 residues. CDR1 and CDR2 (germline): LNHDA, SQIVND (reference sequence). V was clipped by 5 bases and J by 1 base; unmatched bases: 2. In nucleotides, the CDR3 is TGTGCCAGTAGTGCGACAGGGGGGAACACTGAAGCTTTCTTT. Its protein product is CASSATGGNTEAFF.

The rearrangement links TRBV4-1 to TRBJ2-2, with TRBD2 matching over 8 bases. The CDR3 is 15 amino acids. Per the germline V gene, CDR1 is MGHRA and CDR2 is YSYEKL. The trim removed 0 bases at V and 8 bases at J, leaving 5 bases unmatched. In DNA, the CDR3 is TGCGCCAGCAGCCAAGATGTTAGCGGGGTGGGGGAGCTGTTTTTT. It codes for CASSQDVSGVGELFF.

The chain uses TRBV7-3 and TRBJ2-2; D is unclear. CDR3 length: 15 amino acids. The germline V gene has CDR1 SGHTA and CDR2 FQGTGA. V lost 1 base and J lost 7, with 13 bases in between. The CDR3 DNA reads TGTGCCAGCAGCTTAATGGCCGTCACACGCGGGGAGCTGTTTTTT. Translated, it gives CASSLMAVTRGELFF.

The rearrangement links TRBV7-9 to TRBJ2-1, with 14 bases matching TRBD2. Germline assignment: CDR1 SEHNR and CDR2 FQNEAQ (reference sequence). The length of the CDR3 is 19 residues. Trimming removed 4 bases from V and 3 bases from J; junction bases left unmatched: 11. This CDR3 is CASSSPGTSGRGVYNEQFF. The CDR3 DNA is TGTGCCAGCAGCTCACCCGGGACTAGCGGGAGAGGGGTCTACAATGAGCAGTTCTTC.

The chain recombines TRBV19 with TRBJ2-5; D possibly corresponds to TRBD2 (5 bases). The CDR3 is 14 amino acids. Deletions cut 7 bases from V and 5 bases from J, with 17 bases between. Germline CDR1 is LNHDA and CDR2 is SQIVND (reference sequence). The CDR3 DNA reads TGTGCCAGTAATCGGGTCGGAGGAGACGAGACCCAGTACTTC. This gives the protein CASNRVGGDETQYF.

This clone was recorded only once. V and J are TRBV2 and TRBJ1-1; D not resolved. With 9 bases removed from V and 4 bases from J, the gap between germline ends came to 18 bases. The length of the CDR3 is 14 residues. The germline V gene encodes CDR1 SNHLY and CDR2 FYNNEI. In DNA, the CDR3 is TGTGCCAGTTTGATTGTAAAATCGGTCACTGAAGCTTTCTTT. Translation gives CASLIVKSVTEAFF.

V is TRBV7-9 and J is TRBJ2-7; 9 positions match TRBD2. Germline V gene lookup returns CDR1 SEHNR and CDR2 FQNEAQ (reference sequence). CDR3 length: 14 residues. The V and J ends lost 3 bases and 5 bases, in that order; junction bases with no gene match: 5. The CDR3 DNA is TGTGCCAGCAGCTTGGTAGCGGGAGCCCACGAGCAGTACTTC. Encoded protein: CASSLVAGAHEQYF.

The chain carries TRBV4-1 and TRBJ1-1; 8 nucleotides match TRBD1. The CDR3 length is 14 residues. Germline-derived CDR1 and CDR2 are MGHRA and YSYEKL. Germline trimming cut 0 bases from V and 7 bases from J; bases unmatched to any gene: 4. The CDR3: CASSQDPGGGEAFF. The CDR3 coding sequence is TGCGCCAGCAGCCAAGATCCAGGGGGCGGTGAAGCTTTCTTT.

This chain uses TRBV27 with TRBJ1-2; 8 bases fit TRBD1. Germline values: CDR1 MNHEY, CDR2 SMNVEV (reference sequence). This CDR3 region has 13 residues. V gave up 6 bases and J gave up 7 bases; unmatched junction bases: 7. In DNA form, the CDR3 reads TGTGCCAGCAGACCCGGACAGGGCTCTGGCTACACCTTC. This codes for CASRPGQGSGYTF.